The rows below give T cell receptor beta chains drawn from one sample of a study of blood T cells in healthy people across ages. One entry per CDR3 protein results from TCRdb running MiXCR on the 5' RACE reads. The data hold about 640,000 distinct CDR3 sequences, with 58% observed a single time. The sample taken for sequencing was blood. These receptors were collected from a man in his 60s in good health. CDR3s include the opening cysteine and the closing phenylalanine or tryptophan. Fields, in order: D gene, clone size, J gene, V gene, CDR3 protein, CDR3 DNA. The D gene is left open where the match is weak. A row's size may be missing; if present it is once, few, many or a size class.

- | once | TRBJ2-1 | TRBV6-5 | CASSYGQSSYNEQFF | TGTGCCAGCAGTTACGGACAGAGCTCCTACAATGAGCAGTTCTTC
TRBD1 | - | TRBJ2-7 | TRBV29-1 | CSVEDKGQGAAYYEQYF | TGCAGCGTTGAAGATAAGGGACAGGGGGCGGCTTACTACGAGCAGTACTTC
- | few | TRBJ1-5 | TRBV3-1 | CASSQGWTDTQGPQHF | TGTGCCAGCAGCCAAGGGTGGACAGACACGCAGGGGCCCCAGCATTTT
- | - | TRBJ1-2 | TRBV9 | CASSTEMVGYGYTF | TGTGCCAGCAGCACGGAGATGGTGGGCTATGGCTACACCTTC
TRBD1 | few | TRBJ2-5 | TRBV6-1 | CASRSGTGGEETQYF | TGTGCCAGCAGGTCCGGGACAGGGGGCGAAGAGACCCAGTACTTC
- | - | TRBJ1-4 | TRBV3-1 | CASSLGAIGYEKLFF | TGTGCCAGCAGCCTTGGGGCGATAGGTTATGAAAAACTGTTTTTT
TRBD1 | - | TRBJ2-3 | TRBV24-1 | CATSDSLPTDRGATDTQYF | TGTGCCACCAGTGATTCCCTACCAACCGACAGGGGTGCCACAGATACGCAGTATTTT
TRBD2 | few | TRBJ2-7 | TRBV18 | CASSPLAGMREQYF | TGTGCCAGCTCACCACTAGCGGGGATGAGGGAGCAGTACTTC
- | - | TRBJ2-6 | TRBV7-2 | CASSRPVKASSGANVLTF | TGTGCCAGCAGCCGACCTGTTAAAGCTAGCTCTGGGGCCAACGTCCTGACTTTC
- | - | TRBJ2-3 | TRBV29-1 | CSVSQQTDTQYF | TGCAGCGTGTCACAGCAAACAGATACGCAGTATTTT
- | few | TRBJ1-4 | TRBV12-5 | CASGSGSTTNEKLFF | TGTGCTAGTGGTTCCGGTTCAACAACTAATGAAAAACTGTTTTTT
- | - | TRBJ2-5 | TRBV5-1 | CASSPEIQETQYF | TGCGCCAGCAGCCCGGAAATCCAAGAGACCCAGTACTTC
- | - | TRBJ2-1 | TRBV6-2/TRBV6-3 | CASSPMGTSYNEQFF | TGTGCCAGCAGTCCCATGGGGACCTCCTACAATGAGCAGTTCTTC
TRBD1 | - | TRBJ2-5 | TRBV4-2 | CASSQDPGQAQETQYF | TGTGCCAGCAGCCAAGACCCAGGACAGGCCCAAGAGACCCAGTACTTC
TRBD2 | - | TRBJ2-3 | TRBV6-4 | CASSRERGSTDTQYF | TGTGCCAGCAGCCGGGAGCGGGGGTCCACAGATACGCAGTATTTT
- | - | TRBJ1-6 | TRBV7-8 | CASSLARGSGDSPLHF | TGTGCCAGCAGCTTAGCAAGGGGCAGTGGAGATTCACCCCTCCACTTT
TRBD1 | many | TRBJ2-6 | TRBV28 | CASTGTGSPGANVLTF | TGTGCCAGCACCGGGACAGGGTCCCCCGGGGCCAACGTCCTGACTTTC